The rows below give T cell receptor beta chains drawn from one sample of a study of identical twins. MiXCR, applied by TCRdb to the 5' RACE reads, yields one record per CDR3 protein. The sample holds some 1,600,000 distinct CDR3 sequences, 32% seen once. Sequenced: cord blood. These receptors came from a newborn girl in good health. CDR3s include the opening cysteine and the closing phenylalanine or tryptophan. A D gene is named only where the DNA matches it firmly. Size tells how often a clone was seen (once, few, many) or the class of an expanded clone, and some rows leave it out.

d_call,j_call,clone_size,v_call,cdr3_nt,cdr3_aa
-,TRBJ2-3,few,TRBV5-1,TGCGCCAGCAGCGCCGCCGGATTCACAGATACGCAGTATTTT,CASSAAGFTDTQYF
TRBD1,TRBJ1-1,-,TRBV5-1,TGCGCCAGCAGCTTGGGGACAGGGATGGGCACTGAAGCTTTCTTT,CASSLGTGMGTEAFF
-,TRBJ1-2,-,TRBV20-1,TGCAGTGCTAGCGCCGTATCTGGCTACACCTTC,CSASAVSGYTF
-,TRBJ1-2,-,TRBV7-9,TGTGCCAGCAGCTTAGGGGGAACTGGCAACACCTTC,CASSLGGTGNTF
TRBD1,TRBJ1-6,-,TRBV6-1,TGTGCCAGCAGGGGACAGGGTCTTTGGTCCCTCCACTTT,CASRGQGLWSLHF
-,TRBJ2-1,few,TRBV5-1,TGCGCCAGCAGCTTGGCCGTACTCTCCTACAATGAGCAGTTCTTC,CASSLAVLSYNEQFF
-,TRBJ2-1,-,TRBV20-1,TGCAGTGCATCAAGGGCGGATGAGCAGTTCTTC,CSASRADEQFF
TRBD2,TRBJ2-1,-,TRBV20-1,TGCAGTGCTAGAGTTAGCGGGATACAGTTCTTC,CSARVSGIQFF
-,TRBJ1-1,-,TRBV30,TGTGCCTGTGGGCAGCTCACGAACACTGAAGCTTTCTTT,CACGQLTNTEAFF
-,TRBJ2-7,-,TRBV3-1,TGTGCCAGCAGCCAAGATCTGGCGACTCGATCGAATGAGCAGTACTTC,CASSQDLATRSNEQYF
-,TRBJ2-3,once,TRBV29-1,TGCAGCGCTGTCCCTTCCCCCCCCCCTTATACGCAGTATTTT,CSAVPSPPPYTQYF
-,TRBJ2-2,-,TRBV5-1,TGCGCCAGCAGCTTGGATACAGTGAACACCGGGGAGCTGTTTTTT,CASSLDTVNTGELFF
-,TRBJ1-2,few,TRBV20-1,TGCAGTGCTAGAGATTTACAGGGCCCCTATGGCTACACCTTC,CSARDLQGPYGYTF
-,TRBJ1-2,-,TRBV9,TGTGCCAGAGCTTACAGGGCGATCTATGGCTACACCTTC,CARAYRAIYGYTF
-,TRBJ2-4,-,TRBV19,TGTGCCAGTAGTGGGGGGCCAGCCTACGGGCAGTACTTC,CASSGGPAYGQYF
-,TRBJ1-5,few,TRBV7-2,TGTGCCAGCAGCTTAGCGGACGGTTATCAGCCCCAGCATTTT,CASSLADGYQPQHF
TRBD1,TRBJ2-5,-,TRBV2,TGTGCCAGCAGTGTAGCCGGGACAGGGGGCAATGAGCAGTACTTC,CASSVAGTGGNEQYF
TRBD1,TRBJ1-1,-,TRBV18,TGTGAGTCTGGACAGGGGGCGTCGAACACTGAAGCTTTCTTT,CESGQGASNTEAFF
-,TRBJ2-3,few,TRBV27,TGTGCCAGCAGTTTAGACCCAACAGGGGATACGCAGTATTTT,CASSLDPTGDTQYF
TRBD1,TRBJ2-4,-,TRBV7-2,TGTGCCAGCAGCTCCGGGACAGGGATGGGCATTCAGTACTTC,CASSSGTGMGIQYF
-,TRBJ1-1,-,TRBV20-1,TGCAGTGCTGTAAAAGACAGGAGGAACACTGAAGCTTTCTTT,CSAVKDRRNTEAFF
-,TRBJ2-3,-,TRBV15,TGTGCCACCGGCAGAGGGGAGGATCCCACAGATACGCAGTATTTT,CATGRGEDPTDTQYF
-,TRBJ1-1,once,TRBV12-1,TGTGCCAGCAGCTTCCAAGAAGCTTTCTTT,CASSFQEAFF
-,TRBJ1-2,-,TRBV5-6,TGTGCCAGCAGCTTTGCACCTCAAGGGGGTGCAGGCTACACCTTC,CASSFAPQGGAGYTF
TRBD1,TRBJ2-1,many,TRBV12-3/TRBV12-4,TGTGCCAGCAGTGAACAGGGGGAGTACAATGAGCAGTTCTTC,CASSEQGEYNEQFF
TRBD2,TRBJ2-5,few,TRBV2,TGTGCCAGCACTAGCGGGAGAATCCAAGAGACCCAGTACTTC,CASTSGRIQETQYF
TRBD2,TRBJ2-7,-,TRBV20-1,TGCAGTGCGATTTCAGCGGGAGTCTTGTACGGGCAGTACTTC,CSAISAGVLYGQYF
-,TRBJ2-3,-,TRBV29-1,TGCAGCGTTGAAGTTTCGGGGCACCTTTATAGCACAGATACGCAGTATTTT,CSVEVSGHLYSTDTQYF
-,TRBJ1-2,-,TRBV6-1,TGTGCCAGCAGTGCAAAAACTAACTATGGCTACACCTTC,CASSAKTNYGYTF
TRBD1,TRBJ2-7,few,TRBV10-3,TGTGCCATCAGTGAGTTGACAGGGGTAGAGCAGTACTTC,CAISELTGVEQYF
-,TRBJ1-1,-,TRBV29-1,TGCAGCGTTGACCGGGACGCGAACACTGAAGCTTTCTTT,CSVDRDANTEAFF
-,TRBJ1-2,-,TRBV6-4,TGTGCCAGCAGTTATCAGGCAGGGGTTGGCTACACCTTC,CASSYQAGVGYTF
-,TRBJ1-2,few,TRBV12-3/TRBV12-4,TGTGCCAGCAGGCCACAGGAAACCTATGGCTACACCTTC,CASRPQETYGYTF
-,TRBJ2-7,once,TRBV30,TGTGCCTGGAGGAGAGGGCTAGACGAGCAGTACTTC,CAWRRGLDEQYF
-,TRBJ1-1,-,TRBV5-1,TGCGCCAGCAGCGCCCGTCTCTACACTGAAGCTTTCTTT,CASSARLYTEAFF
TRBD1,TRBJ1-5,-,TRBV28,TGTGCCAGCAGTTTTTGGACAGGCCATAGCAATCAGCCCCAGCATTTT,CASSFWTGHSNQPQHF
-,TRBJ1-2,-,TRBV20-1,TGCAGTGCTACCGGTGGGAGGGAGCCCTATGGCTACACCTTC,CSATGGREPYGYTF
TRBD2,TRBJ2-3,few,TRBV5-1,TGCGCCAGCAGCTTGTTACTAGCGGGGGGAGATACGCAGTATTTT,CASSLLLAGGDTQYF
-,TRBJ2-3,few,TRBV5-1,TGCGCCAGCAGCGCGAGGCGGGTACACATGACAGATACGCAGTATTTT,CASSARRVHMTDTQYF
TRBD1,TRBJ1-2,-,TRBV30,TGTGCCTGGAGCTACGGGACAGGGAACTATGGCTACACCTTC,CAWSYGTGNYGYTF
TRBD2,TRBJ2-7,-,TRBV10-3,TGTGCCATCAGGAACCCTACTAGCGGGGGCTACGAGCAGTACTTC,CAIRNPTSGGYEQYF
-,TRBJ2-5,-,TRBV14,TGTGCCAGCAGCACCCAACCGCGGGGGACCCAGTACTTC,CASSTQPRGTQYF
-,TRBJ2-5,few,TRBV9,TGTGCCAGCGGATACGGGGCTCAGGAGACCCAGTACTTC,CASGYGAQETQYF
-,TRBJ2-7,few,TRBV6-5,TGTGCCAGCAGAAACTCTACCTCACTCAGGGGATGGTCCTACGAGCAGTACTTC,CASRNSTSLRGWSYEQYF
-,TRBJ2-5,-,TRBV19,TGTGCCAGTAGTATAGATCCGGCGGGAGAGACCCAGTACTTC,CASSIDPAGETQYF
-,TRBJ1-1,few,TRBV7-2,TGTGCCAGCAGCGTGCGGGAGGGGGGAAACACTGAAGCTTTCTTT,CASSVREGGNTEAFF
-,TRBJ2-3,-,TRBV6-2/TRBV6-3,TGTGCCAGCGCTTCTCGAAGGGGTATAAGTATTGTGCCAGATACGCAGTATTTT,CASASRRGISIVPDTQYF
TRBD2,TRBJ2-3,few,TRBV4-1,TGCGCCAGCAGCCAAGTTTGGAGCGGGAGGGGCACAGATACGCAGTATTTT,CASSQVWSGRGTDTQYF
-,TRBJ1-5,-,TRBV6-2/TRBV6-3,TGTGCCAGCAGTTACTTCGACGGTCCCCAGCCCCAGCATTTT,CASSYFDGPQPQHF